Shown below are 2 T cell receptor beta chains from a single sample sequenced in a study of identical twins. TCRdb used MiXCR to reprocess the 5' RACE reads, holding one entry per CDR3 protein. The sample has roughly 720,000 distinct CDR3 sequences, about 18% seen once. These data were likewise used in another study, on T cells expressing NK-cell markers.

Sequenced input: PBMCs. Receptor source: a young woman in good health.

V usage is TRBV5-1 and J usage is TRBJ2-1; D perhaps matches TRBD1 (5 bases). V was pared by 0 bases and J by 6 bases, with 13 bases between. The CDR3 is made up of 15 amino acids. Germline V gene sequence: CDR1 SGHRS, CDR2 YFSETQ. The CDR3 sequence is CASSLDAQGGNEQFF. CDR3 bases: TGCGCCAGCAGCTTGGACGCCCAGGGCGGCAATGAGCAGTTCTTC.

This chain joins TRBV6-5 and TRBJ2-7; 7 nucleotides line up with TRBD2. The CDR3 length is 15 residues. The V segment lost 2 bases and the J segment 2 bases; nucleotides outside the gene matches: 6. From germline, CDR1 is MNHEY and CDR2 SVGAGI. The CDR3 DNA sequence: TGTGCCAGCAGTTACCTGCTAGCGGCAGCCTACGAGCAGTACTTC. Translation gives CASSYLLAAAYEQYF.